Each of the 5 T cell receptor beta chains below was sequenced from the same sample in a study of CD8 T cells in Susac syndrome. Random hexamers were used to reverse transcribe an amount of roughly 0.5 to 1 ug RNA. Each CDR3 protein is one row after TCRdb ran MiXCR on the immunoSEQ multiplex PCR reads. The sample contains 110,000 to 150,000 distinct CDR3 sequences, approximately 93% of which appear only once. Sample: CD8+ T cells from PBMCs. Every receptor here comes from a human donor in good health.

The CDR3 loop reads CASSSDSTTDTQYF. The CDR3, as DNA: TGTGCCAGCAGTTCGGACTCCACCACAGATACGCAGTATTTT. This sequence joins TRBV6-5 and TRBJ2-3, with TRBD2 as a possible D gene (5 bases). Germline-derived CDR1 and CDR2 are MNHEY and SVGAGI. V lost 4 bases and J 2 bases, leaving 10 bases between the germline ends. The length of the CDR3 is 14 residues.

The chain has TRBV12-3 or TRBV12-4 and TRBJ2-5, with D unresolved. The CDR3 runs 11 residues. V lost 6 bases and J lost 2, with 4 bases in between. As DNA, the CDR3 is TGTGCCAGCAGAGTACAAGAGACCCAGTACTTC. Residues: CASRVQETQYF.

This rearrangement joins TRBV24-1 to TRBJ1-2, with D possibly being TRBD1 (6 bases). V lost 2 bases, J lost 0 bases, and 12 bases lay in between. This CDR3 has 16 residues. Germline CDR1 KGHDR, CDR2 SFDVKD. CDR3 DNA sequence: TGTGCCACCAGTGATTCCAGGGGACTGGCTAACTATGGCTACACCTTC. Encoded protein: CATSDSRGLANYGYTF.

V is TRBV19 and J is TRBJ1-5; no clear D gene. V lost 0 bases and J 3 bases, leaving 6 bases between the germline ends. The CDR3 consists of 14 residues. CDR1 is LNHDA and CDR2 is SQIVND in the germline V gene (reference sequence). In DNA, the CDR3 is TGTGCCAGTAGTATAGATGGGGACAATCAGCCCCAGCATTTT. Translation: CASSIDGDNQPQHF.

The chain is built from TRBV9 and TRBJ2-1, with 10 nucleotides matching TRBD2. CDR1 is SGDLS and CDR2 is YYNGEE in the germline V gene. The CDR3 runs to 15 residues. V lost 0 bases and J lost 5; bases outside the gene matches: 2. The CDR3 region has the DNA TGTGCCAGCAGCGTAGGTAGCGGGAGGAACAATGAGCAGTTCTTC. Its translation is CASSVGSGRNNEQFF.